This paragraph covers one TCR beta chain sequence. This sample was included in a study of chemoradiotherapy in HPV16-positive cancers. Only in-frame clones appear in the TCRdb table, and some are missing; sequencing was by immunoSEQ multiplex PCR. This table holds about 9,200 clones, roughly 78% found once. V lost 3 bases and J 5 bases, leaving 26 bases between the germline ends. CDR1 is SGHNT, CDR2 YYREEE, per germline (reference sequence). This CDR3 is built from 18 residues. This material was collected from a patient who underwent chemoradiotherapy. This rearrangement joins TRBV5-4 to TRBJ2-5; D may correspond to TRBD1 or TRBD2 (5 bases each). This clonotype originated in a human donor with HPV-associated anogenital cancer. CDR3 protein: CASSSFDGTSGPFETQYF. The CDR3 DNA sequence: TGTGCCAGCAGCTCATTTGATGGGACGTCAGGGCCGTTTGAGACCCAGTACTTC. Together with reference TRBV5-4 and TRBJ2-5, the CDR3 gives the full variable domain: ETGVTQSPTHLIKTRGQQVTLRCSSQSGHNTVSWYQQALGQGPQFIFQYYREEENGRGNFPPRFSGLQFPNYSSELNVNALELDDSALYLCASSSFDGTSGPFETQYFGPGTRLLVL.